In its sample, the clone carrying this T cell receptor (beta chain) was seen many times. This entry comes from a study of spatial heterogeneity in lung cancer. The time point denotes: sample taken at primary tumor resection. MiXCR, run by TCRdb on the 5' RACE reads, gives a single entry per CDR3 protein. Of tens of thousands of distinct CDR3 sequences listed, approximately 3% were seen once; the top ten hold about 34%. The sample was normal lung tissue next to the tumor, taken at surgery. The receptor comes from a male donor with early-stage non-small cell lung cancer.

Here the CDR3 DNA reads TGTGCCAGCAGTGAAGGGGCGGGGACCCAGTACTTC. This sequence encodes CASSEGAGTQYF. V is TRBV2 and J is TRBJ2-5, with D tentatively TRBD2 (5 bases). CDR1 SNHLY and CDR2 FYNNEI come from the germline V gene. The CDR3 covers 12 residues. V was pared by 1 base and J by 7 bases, with 7 bases between.